This T cell receptor (beta chain) was recovered during a study of T cell changes during pregnancy in multiple sclerosis. Assay used: immunoSEQ multiplex PCR; TCRdb lists only in-frame clones, some missing. The sample holds approximately 88,000 clones, 90% to 95% seen once. The CDR3 is made up of 16 amino acids. The V gene lost 8 bases and the J gene lost 4 bases, with 23 bases spanning the gap. Germline values: CDR1 MDHEN, CDR2 SYDVKM. The V call is TRBV28, the J call TRBJ1-1; TRBD1 is a possible D gene (5 bases). This material consisted of peripheral blood, taken in the second trimester of pregnancy. The sequence came from a female donor with multiple sclerosis, enrolled in a pregnancy study. The CDR3 is CASSGSGLRRPTEAFF. CDR3 nucleotide sequence: TGTGCCAGCTCTGGGTCGGGACTCCGGCGCCCCACTGAAGCTTTCTTT.